These 32 T cell receptor beta chains were all obtained from the same sample, sequenced in a study of blood T cell repertoires in COVID-19. Libraries were prepared by immunoSEQ multiplex PCR; TCRdb keeps only in-frame clonotypes and omits some of them. This sample yields about 180,000 clones, of which about 86% are seen a single time; 5.5% to 7% belongs to the top ten. Sequencing input: peripheral blood. Every receptor here comes from a man aged 50 or older with active or convalescent COVID-19.

The chain carries TRBV9 and TRBJ2-1; 9 nucleotides agree with TRBD1. Germline CDR1 is SGDLS and CDR2 is YYNGEE. This CDR3 has 17 amino acids. J gave up 1 base and V 4 bases, and 9 bases lay outside the gene matches. CDR3 sequence: CASSPRTGGSSYNEQFF. DNA for the CDR3: TGTGCCAGCAGCCCCCGCACAGGGGGCTCGTCCTACAATGAGCAGTTCTTC.

The CDR3 nucleotides read TGTGCCAGCAGCTTATGGGTGGGTCAGGGGGGAGAGACCCAGTACTTC. Translation gives CASSLWVGQGGETQYF. The chain is built from TRBV7-2 and TRBJ2-5; maybe TRBD1 (7 bases). Deletions cut 2 bases from V and 4 bases from J, with 17 bases between. The CDR3 is 16 residues long. Looked up from germline, CDR1 is SGHTA and CDR2 is FQGNSA.

J is TRBJ1-1 and V is TRBV19, with unresolved D. The CDR3 is 16 residues long. The V end lost 5 bases, the J end lost 3 bases, and 19 bases lay between the germline ends. Looked up from germline, CDR1 is LNHDA and CDR2 is SQIVND (reference sequence). The CDR3 coding sequence is TGTGCCAGTAGTCCCACAGAATTCACGGGGTACACTGAAGCTTTCTTT. As protein: CASSPTEFTGYTEAFF.

V is TRBV9 and J is TRBJ1-1, with TRBD1 matching over 9 bases. From germline, CDR1 is SGDLS and CDR2 YYNGEE. The CDR3 runs to 14 residues. J was trimmed by 6 bases and V by 6 bases; bases with no gene match: 9. The CDR3 region is CASTLGQGFPEAFF. The CDR3 DNA follows: TGTGCCAGCACTCTGGGACAGGGTTTTCCTGAAGCTTTCTTT.

The CDR3 protein is CASSLGQFPEAFF. The DNA of the CDR3 is TGCGCCAGCAGCTTGGGACAGTTCCCTGAAGCTTTCTTT. The chain employs TRBV5-1 and TRBJ1-1, with D perhaps matching TRBD1 (5 bases). Trimming pared 0 bases from V and 6 bases from J, leaving 9 bases between. Germline V gives CDR1 SGHRS, CDR2 YFSETQ. The CDR3 is made up of 13 amino acids.

The chain is built from TRBV12-3 or TRBV12-4 and TRBJ1-2; TRBD1 might be the D (5 bases). V lost 5 bases to trimming and J lost 4 bases, with 11 bases between them. CDR3 size: 13 residues. The CDR3 protein is CASSPDTTYGYTF. The DNA for the CDR3 is TGTGCCAGCAGTCCGGACACGACCTATGGCTACACCTTC.

CDR3 loop: CASSVDVLAGTGANVLTF. In nucleotides, the CDR3 is TGTGCCAGCAGCGTAGACGTTTTAGCGGGGACTGGGGCCAACGTCCTGACTTTC. The chain carries TRBV9 and TRBJ2-6; TRBD2 matches at 8 bases. Germline-derived CDR1 and CDR2 are SGDLS and YYNGEE. CDR3 length: 18 amino acids. V lost 0 bases, J lost 2 bases, and 7 bases stayed unmatched.

The chain joins TRBV7-2 to TRBJ1-1; no clear D. CDR1 and CDR2 (germline): SGHTA, FQGNSA. V was pared by 3 bases and J by 11 bases, with 10 bases between. This CDR3 contains 11 residues. The DNA of the CDR3 is TGTGCCAGCAGCTTTCGGTACTTGGCTTTCTTT. It is translated as CASSFRYLAFF.

The V call is TRBV7-8, the J call TRBJ2-7; 9 bases map to TRBD1. The CDR3 spans 15 residues. Germline-derived CDR1 and CDR2 are SGHVS and FQNEAQ. Losses at the gene ends were 6 bases for V and 5 bases for J; bases not matched to a gene: 11. The CDR3 DNA reads as TGTGCCAGCAGACCGACGGGGGACAGGGTCCACGAGCAGTACTTC. Its protein is CASRPTGDRVHEQYF.

V and J are TRBV5-1 and TRBJ2-7; 8 bases align to TRBD1. CDR1 is SGHRS and CDR2 is YFSETQ in the germline V gene. This CDR3 is built from 17 residues. Trimming at V came to 4 bases and at J to 0 bases, leaving 12 bases not matched to a gene. The chain's CDR3 is CASSRSLNRGSSYEQYF. In DNA, the CDR3 is TGCGCCAGCAGCAGATCACTCAACAGGGGGAGCTCCTACGAGCAGTACTTC.

This clone was counted a single time. The V and J genes are TRBV15 and TRBJ1-4; D is unresolved. Germline V gene lookup returns CDR1 LNHNV and CDR2 YYDKDF (reference sequence). This CDR3 region has 16 residues. V was trimmed by 4 bases and J by 0 bases, leaving 12 bases between them. The CDR3 DNA reads as TGTGCCACCAGCAAAATGATGGCGGCAACTAATGAAAAACTGTTTTTT. Translating gives CATSKMMAATNEKLFF.

The chain has TRBV6-2 or TRBV6-3 and TRBJ1-1; 8 positions agree with TRBD1. This CDR3 is 13 amino acids long. With V trimmed by 4 bases and J by 10 bases, 8 bases remained unmatched. CDR1 is MNHEY and CDR2 is SVGEGT in the germline V gene. The chain's CDR3 is CASSSSFDRGAFF. In DNA form, the CDR3 reads TGTGCCAGCAGTTCATCTTTTGACAGGGGAGCTTTCTTT.

This sequence joins TRBV9 and TRBJ2-3, with D unclear. The CDR3 has 13 amino acids. Germline-derived CDR1 and CDR2 are SGDLS and YYNGEE. V was clipped by 3 bases and J by 6 bases, with 11 bases between them. CDR3 residues: CASSATTWDTQYF. The CDR3, as DNA: TGTGCCAGCAGCGCCACGACTTGGGATACGCAGTATTTT.

V is TRBV24-1 and J is TRBJ2-1; 10 bases match TRBD2. The CDR3 contains 18 residues. The V gene's germline CDR1 is KGHDR and CDR2 SFDVKD. Trimming cost V 3 bases and J 0 bases; bases outside gene matches: 7. In DNA, the CDR3 is TGTGCCACCAGTGATGCCGGGACTAGCGATAGCTCCTACAATGAGCAGTTCTTC. Its protein product is CATSDAGTSDSSYNEQFF.

CDR3 loop: CASSLSGQLNTEAFF. In nucleotides, the CDR3 is TGTGCCAGCAGTTTATCCGGACAGTTGAACACTGAAGCTTTCTTT. The chain links TRBV27 to TRBJ1-1; perhaps TRBD1 as D (6 bases). This CDR3 is built from 15 residues. V dropped 0 bases and J dropped 0 bases, with 8 bases sitting between them. Germline loops: CDR1 MNHEY, CDR2 SMNVEV (reference sequence).

The rearrangement joins TRBV4-2 to TRBJ2-7; 7 nucleotides align to TRBD1. Unmatched junction bases numbered 5, after V lost 3 bases and J lost 0 bases. The CDR3 has 15 amino acids. Germline CDR1 is LGHNA and CDR2 is YNFKEQ. This CDR3 reads CASSHRQGGSYEQYF. CDR3 in DNA: TGTGCCAGCAGCCACAGACAGGGTGGCTCCTACGAGCAGTACTTC.

V usage is TRBV6-5 and J usage is TRBJ2-7, with 9 nucleotides matching TRBD1. The germline V gene encodes CDR1 MNHEY and CDR2 SVGAGI. The CDR3 runs 14 residues. The trim removed 6 bases at V and 0 bases at J, leaving 3 bases unmatched. CDR3 sequence: CASSRDRDSYEQYF. The CDR3 DNA is TGTGCCAGCAGCCGGGACAGGGACTCCTACGAGCAGTACTTC.

The chain employs TRBV18 and TRBJ1-6, with 7 nucleotides matching TRBD1. This CDR3 has 16 residues. Germline CDR1 and CDR2: KGHSH and LQKENI. J gave up 4 bases and V 3 bases, and 6 bases lay outside the gene matches. In nucleotides, the CDR3 is TGTGCCAGCTCACCGGACAGGAACAATTATAATTCACCCCTCCACTTT. It codes for CASSPDRNNYNSPLHF.

The rearrangement links TRBV4-1 to TRBJ2-1; 13 bases match TRBD2. Germline assignment: CDR1 MGHRA and CDR2 YSYEKL. The trim removed 5 bases at V and 6 bases at J, leaving 10 bases unmatched. The CDR3 has 17 residues. CDR3 coding DNA: TGCGCCAGCAGCTATACTAGCGGGGGGGCGAACTTCAATGAGCAGTTCTTC. Protein: CASSYTSGGANFNEQFF.

The chain couples TRBV5-1 to TRBJ2-1; D is unresolved. Germline V gene sequence: CDR1 SGHRS, CDR2 YFSETQ. V dropped 3 bases and J dropped 3 bases, with 10 bases sitting between them. The CDR3 is made up of 14 amino acids. The CDR3 DNA reads TGCGCCAGCAGCTCCCAACGAGGCTACAATGAGCAGTTCTTC. Its translation is CASSSQRGYNEQFF.

The rearrangement uses TRBV7-9 and TRBJ2-1; 10 bases fit TRBD2. The CDR3 sequence is 16 residues long. The V and J ends lost 1 base and 2 bases, in that order; junction bases with no gene match: 2. Looked up from germline, CDR1 is SEHNR and CDR2 is FQNEAQ (reference sequence). CDR3 region: CASSLVAGGTYNEQFF. In nucleotides, the CDR3 is TGTGCCAGCAGCTTAGTAGCGGGGGGAACCTACAATGAGCAGTTCTTC. The full variable domain, completed using reference TRBV7-9 and TRBJ2-1, is DTGVSQNPRHKITKRGQNVTFRCDPISEHNRLYWYRQTLGQGPEFLTYFQNEAQLEKSRLLSDRFSAERPKGSFSTLEIQRTEQGDSAMYLCASSLVAGGTYNEQFFGPGTRLTVL.

This chain joins TRBV7-2 and TRBJ2-7, with TRBD2 as a possible D gene (6 bases). The germline V gene has CDR1 SGHTA and CDR2 FQGNSA. The germline V and J ends were trimmed by 3 bases and 3 bases, with 18 bases remaining between them. CDR3 length: 16 amino acids. The CDR3 sequence: CASSFGAAREYYEQYF. The CDR3 DNA sequence: TGTGCCAGCAGCTTCGGGGCTGCGCGGGAATACTACGAGCAGTACTTC.

CDR3 nucleotides: TGTGCCATCAGTGAATCTGGGCTTGAGCAGCCCCAGCATTTT. Translated, it gives CAISESGLEQPQHF. The gene calls are TRBV10-3 and TRBJ1-5; unclear D gene. V lost 3 bases to trimming and J lost 7 bases, with 13 bases between them. Germline CDR1 reads ENHRY; CDR2 reads SYGVKD. This CDR3 has 14 amino acids.

This clone appeared a few times. The chain is built from TRBV5-4 and TRBJ2-1; 11 bases line up with TRBD2. The length of the CDR3 is 16 residues. Germline V gene sequence: CDR1 SGHNT, CDR2 YYREEE (reference sequence). V lost 4 bases and J lost 4; bases outside the gene matches: 7. CDR3 sequence reads: CASSGPGLAEYNEQFF. In DNA, the CDR3 is TGTGCCAGCAGCGGACCGGGACTAGCGGAGTACAATGAGCAGTTCTTC.

The chain combines TRBV27 with TRBJ1-5, with 9 positions matching TRBD1. V was clipped by 6 bases and J by 5 bases; unmatched bases: 5. The CDR3 contains 14 residues. The germline CDR1 and CDR2 sequences are MNHEY and SMNVEV (reference sequence). The CDR3 DNA is TGTGCCAGCAGAACGGGACAGGGCTATCAGCCCCAGCATTTT. As protein: CASRTGQGYQPQHF.

The chain employs TRBV5-6 and TRBJ2-1; D perhaps matches TRBD2 (5 bases). Trimming left V 4 bases short and J 12 bases short, with 14 bases between. The CDR3 sequence is 12 residues long. The germline V gene encodes CDR1 SGHDT and CDR2 YYEEEE. This CDR3 reads CASSPEDSLQFF. As DNA, the CDR3 is TGTGCCAGCAGCCCGGAGGACTCTCTGCAGTTCTTC.

The V call is TRBV7-2, the J call TRBJ2-6; 7 nucleotides agree with TRBD1. Unmatched junction bases numbered 8, after V lost 6 bases and J lost 3 bases. Per the germline V gene, CDR1 is SGHTA and CDR2 is FQGNSA. The CDR3 loop spans 16 amino acids. CDR3 sequence reads: CASRHRGSGGANVLTF. CDR3 sequence (DNA): TGTGCCAGCAGACACAGGGGATCGGGTGGGGCCAACGTCCTGACTTTC.

V is TRBV5-1 and J is TRBJ2-1; D is unclear. The length of the CDR3 is 15 residues. V gave up 0 bases and J gave up 3 bases, with 10 bases separating them. Germline V gene lookup returns CDR1 SGHRS and CDR2 YFSETQ. The CDR3 bases are TGCGCCAGCAGCTTGGAGGCAGAGGTCTACAATGAGCAGTTCTTC. Its protein is CASSLEAEVYNEQFF.

V gene TRBV4-1 combines with J gene TRBJ2-3, with TRBD2 as a possible D gene (7 bases). This CDR3 has 17 amino acids. Germline V CDR1 and CDR2: MGHRA, YSYEKL. Trimming left V 1 base short and J 0 bases short, with 14 bases between. CDR3 in DNA: TGCGCCAGCAGCCAAGGGGCGGGGGCCTCTAGCACAGATACGCAGTATTTT. It is translated as CASSQGAGASSTDTQYF.

This clone was found a few times. The junction departs from germline at one end; a sequencing error may be responsible. The rearrangement joins TRBV18 to TRBJ1-5; 9 bases map to TRBD1. Germline-derived CDR1 and CDR2 are KGHSH and LQKENI. The CDR3 has 14 residues. The CDR3 nucleotides read TGTGCCAGCTCATCGGACAGGGGCAACCAGCCCCAGCATTTT. Translated, it gives CASSSDRGNQPQHF.

The chain is built from TRBV24-1 and TRBJ2-1, with a weak D call TRBD1 (6 bases). Germline V lookup: CDR1 KGHDR, CDR2 SFDVKD. The CDR3 consists of 14 residues. With 5 bases removed from V and 5 bases from J, the gap between germline ends came to 12 bases. The DNA for the CDR3 is TGTGCCACCAGTGGGGCAGGGGTCGACAATGAGCAGTTCTTC. Protein product: CATSGAGVDNEQFF.

This clone appeared a single time. This chain connects TRBV5-4 to TRBJ2-2; D possibly corresponds to TRBD2 (6 bases). The CDR3 is 16 amino acids. V lost 4 bases, J lost 6 bases, and 19 bases lay in between. Germline V gives CDR1 SGHNT, CDR2 YYREEE (reference sequence). The CDR3 spells CASSTELAGFAGELFF. CDR3 coding DNA: TGTGCCAGCAGCACCGAACTAGCTGGGTTTGCCGGGGAGCTGTTTTTT.